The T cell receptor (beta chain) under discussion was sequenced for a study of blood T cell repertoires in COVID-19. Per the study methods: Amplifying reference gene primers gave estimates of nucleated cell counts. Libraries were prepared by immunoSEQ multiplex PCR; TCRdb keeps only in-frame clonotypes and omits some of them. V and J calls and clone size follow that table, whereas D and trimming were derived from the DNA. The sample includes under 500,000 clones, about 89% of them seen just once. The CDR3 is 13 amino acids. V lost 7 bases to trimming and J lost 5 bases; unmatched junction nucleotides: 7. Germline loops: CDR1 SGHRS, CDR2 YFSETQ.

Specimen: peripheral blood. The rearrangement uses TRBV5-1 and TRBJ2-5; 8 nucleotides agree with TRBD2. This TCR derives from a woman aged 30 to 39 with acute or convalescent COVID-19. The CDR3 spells CASASGGPETQYF. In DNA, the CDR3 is TGCGCCAGCGCCTCGGGGGGGCCGGAGACCCAGTACTTC.